This TCR beta chain was observed in a study of T cells in Graves' hyperthyroidism and ophthalmopathy. General study results and limits: The majority of expanded thyroid clonotypes above 0.001 also appeared in blood. It was a median around 6 months before onset that the model predicted ophthalmopathy.

For this clonotype: What it binds is not known.

Using RNA transcripts as the source, TCR beta CDR3 regions were amplified. TCR CDR3 underwent first-round RT-PCR with the HTBI primer set. Via MiXCR, TCRdb re-called the multiplex PCR reads, giving one row per CDR3 protein. The sample carries fewer than 650,000 distinct CDR3 sequences, around 15% recorded once. Graves' hyperthyroidism qualified as stable when ophthalmopathy did not progress within 18 months. These patients, aged 18 to 65, had recently diagnosed hyperthyroidism lasting under 2 months. Germline V gene sequence: CDR1 MGHDK, CDR2 SYGVNS. The V end was cut by 5 bases, the J end by 4 bases, with 8 bases between. This CDR3 is built from 12 residues.

The chain joins TRBV25-1 to TRBJ1-2, with D perhaps TRBD1 (5 bases). The material sequenced was blood. The clonotype originates from a woman in her 40s with Graves' hyperthyroidism. In DNA form, the CDR3 reads TGTGCCAGCAGTAAGGGGCCCTATGGCTACACCTTC. As protein: CASSKGPYGYTF.